The subject of this entry is one T cell receptor beta chain. The antigen remains unidentified. These data belong to a study of cytomegalovirus exposure and HLA in healthy donors. Overall study context: Early released data comprised tens of millions of unique TCRs from HLA-typed donors.

PCR used 60 Vbeta primers and 13 Jbeta primers. Under the authors' procedure: In a later analysis, around 11 million of about 80 million unique beta chains occurred in at least two donors. This table comes from immunoSEQ multiplex PCR, and its TCRdb copy is limited to in-frame clones, with some not included. The V and J calls and clone size come from that table; D and trimming were worked out from the DNA. Here the sample spans fewer than 130,000 clones, roughly 70% being singletons. The ends lost 4 bases at V and 7 bases at J; junction bases unmatched: 9. The CDR3 is made up of 14 amino acids. CDR1 and CDR2 from the germline V gene are SGHNT and YYREEE (reference sequence). The study's findings and limits: An analysis was carried out at a later point. It showed that HLA-associated TCR beta chains were more clonally expanded than equally common non-associated chains. Earlier analysis looked at TCR beta V segments, and most were productive about 90% or about 30% of the time.

Source material: PBMCs. The clonotype originates from a man aged 35 to 55 in good health and CMV-seropositive. The chain is built from TRBV5-4 and TRBJ1-1; 8 positions match TRBD1. The CDR3 region is CASSLQGAGGEAFF. The CDR3 region has the DNA TGTGCCAGCAGCCTTCAGGGGGCCGGAGGTGAAGCTTTCTTT.